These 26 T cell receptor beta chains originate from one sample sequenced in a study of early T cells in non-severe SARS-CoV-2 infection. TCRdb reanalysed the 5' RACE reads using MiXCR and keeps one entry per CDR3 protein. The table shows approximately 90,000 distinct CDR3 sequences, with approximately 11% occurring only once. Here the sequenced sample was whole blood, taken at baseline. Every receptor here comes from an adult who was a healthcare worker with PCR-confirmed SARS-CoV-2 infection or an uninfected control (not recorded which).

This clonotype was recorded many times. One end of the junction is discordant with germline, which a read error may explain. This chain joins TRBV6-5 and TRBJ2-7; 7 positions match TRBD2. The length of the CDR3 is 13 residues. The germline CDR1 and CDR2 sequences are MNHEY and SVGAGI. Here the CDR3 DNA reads TGTGCCAGCAGTTACTCCCGGGACTATCCCGTTAATTTT. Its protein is CASSYSRDYPVNF.

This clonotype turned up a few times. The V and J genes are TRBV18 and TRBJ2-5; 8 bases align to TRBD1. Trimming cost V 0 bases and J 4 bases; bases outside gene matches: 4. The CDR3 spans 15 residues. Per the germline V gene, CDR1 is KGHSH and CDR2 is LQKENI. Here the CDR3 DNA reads TGTGCCAGCTCACCACCGGACAGGGCCCCAGAGACCCAGTACTTC. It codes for CASSPPDRAPETQYF.

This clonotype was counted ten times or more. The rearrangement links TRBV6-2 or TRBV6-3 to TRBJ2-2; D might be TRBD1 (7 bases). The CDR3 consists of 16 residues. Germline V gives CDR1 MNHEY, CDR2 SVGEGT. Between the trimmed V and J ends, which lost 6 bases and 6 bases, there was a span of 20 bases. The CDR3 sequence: CASRRSTGTFPGELFF. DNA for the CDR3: TGTGCCAGCAGGCGATCGACAGGGACTTTCCCCGGGGAGCTGTTTTTT.

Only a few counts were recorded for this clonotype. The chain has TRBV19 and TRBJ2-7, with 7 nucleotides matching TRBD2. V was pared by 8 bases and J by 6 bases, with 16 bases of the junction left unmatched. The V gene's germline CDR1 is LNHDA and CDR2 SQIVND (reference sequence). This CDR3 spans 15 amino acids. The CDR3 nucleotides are TGTGCCAGTGAACTTGGACTCGGACTAGGCGGCGAGCAGTACTTC. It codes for CASELGLGLGGEQYF.

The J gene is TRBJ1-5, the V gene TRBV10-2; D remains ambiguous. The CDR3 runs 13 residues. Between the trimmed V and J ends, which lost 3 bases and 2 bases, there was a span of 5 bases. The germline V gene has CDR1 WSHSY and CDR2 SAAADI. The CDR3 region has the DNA TGCGCCAGCAGTGATAGGGGCAATCAGCCCCAGCATTTT. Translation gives CASSDRGNQPQHF.

The DNA of the CDR3 is TGTGCCAGTCTAGACAGGGGAGGAGAGAACACTGAAGCTTTCTTT. It specifies CASLDRGGENTEAFF. The chain employs TRBV19 and TRBJ1-1; 8 nucleotides line up with TRBD1. The CDR3 is 15 amino acids. Germline-derived CDR1 and CDR2 are LNHDA and SQIVND (reference sequence). V was clipped by 8 bases and J by 1 base; unmatched bases: 9.

The CDR3 DNA follows: TGCAGTGCTAGGGGGGCGGGAGAAGAGACCCAGTACTTC. Translated: CSARGAGEETQYF. The V call is TRBV20-1, the J call TRBJ2-5; tentatively, D is TRBD2 (7 bases). The germline gives CDR1 DFQATT, CDR2 SNEGSKA (reference sequence). The length of the CDR3 is 13 residues. With 3 bases removed from V and 3 bases from J, the gap between germline ends came to 11 bases.

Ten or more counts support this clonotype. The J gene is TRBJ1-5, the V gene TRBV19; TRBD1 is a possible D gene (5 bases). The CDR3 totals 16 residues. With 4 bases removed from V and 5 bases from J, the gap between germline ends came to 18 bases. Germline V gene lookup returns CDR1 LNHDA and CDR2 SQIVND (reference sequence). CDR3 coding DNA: TGTGCCAGTAGTACGGCAGGGATATCCACACATCAGCCCCAGCATTTT. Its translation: CASSTAGISTHQPQHF.

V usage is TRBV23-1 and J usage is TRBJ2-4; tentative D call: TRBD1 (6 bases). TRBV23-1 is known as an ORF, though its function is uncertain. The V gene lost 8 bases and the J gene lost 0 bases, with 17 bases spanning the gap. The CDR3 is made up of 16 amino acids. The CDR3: CASHQRNREAKNIQYF. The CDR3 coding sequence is TGCGCCAGCCACCAAAGAAACAGGGAAGCCAAAAACATTCAGTACTTC.

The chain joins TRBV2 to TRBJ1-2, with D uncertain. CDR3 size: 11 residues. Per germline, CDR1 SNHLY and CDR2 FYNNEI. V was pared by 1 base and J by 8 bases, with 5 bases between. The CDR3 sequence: CASSEGFGYTF. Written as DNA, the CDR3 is TGTGCCAGCAGTGAAGGCTTCGGCTACACCTTC. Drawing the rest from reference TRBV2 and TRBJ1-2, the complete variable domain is EPEVTQTPSHQVTQMGQEVILRCVPISNHLYFYWYRQILGQKVEFLVSFYNNEISEKSEIFDDQFSVERPDGSNFTLKIRSTKLEDSAMYFCASSEGFGYTFGSGTRLTVV.

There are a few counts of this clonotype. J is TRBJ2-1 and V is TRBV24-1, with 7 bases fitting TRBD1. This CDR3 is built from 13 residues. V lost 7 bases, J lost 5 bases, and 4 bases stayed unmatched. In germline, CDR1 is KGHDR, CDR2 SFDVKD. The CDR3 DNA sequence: TGTGCCACCAGACCTGGACAGGACAATGAGCAGTTCTTC. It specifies CATRPGQDNEQFF.

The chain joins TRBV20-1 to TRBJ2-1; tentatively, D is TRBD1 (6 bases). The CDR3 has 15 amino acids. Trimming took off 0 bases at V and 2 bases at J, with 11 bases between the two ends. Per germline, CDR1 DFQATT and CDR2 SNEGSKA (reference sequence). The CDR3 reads CSARDSAGAYNEQFF. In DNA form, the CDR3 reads TGCAGTGCTAGAGATTCAGCAGGGGCCTACAATGAGCAGTTCTTC.

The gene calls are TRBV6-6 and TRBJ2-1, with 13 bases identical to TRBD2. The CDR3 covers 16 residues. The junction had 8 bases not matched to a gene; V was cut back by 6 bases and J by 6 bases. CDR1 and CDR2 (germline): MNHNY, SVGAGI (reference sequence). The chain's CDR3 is CASSLRTSGGINEQFF. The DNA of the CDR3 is TGTGCCAGCAGCCTCAGGACTAGCGGGGGCATCAATGAGCAGTTCTTC.

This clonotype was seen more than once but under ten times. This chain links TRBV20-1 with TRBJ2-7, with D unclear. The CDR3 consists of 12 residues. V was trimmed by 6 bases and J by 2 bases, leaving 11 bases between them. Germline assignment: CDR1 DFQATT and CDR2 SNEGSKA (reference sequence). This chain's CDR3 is CSASGAAYEQYF. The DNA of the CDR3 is TGCAGTGCATCTGGAGCAGCCTACGAGCAGTACTTC.

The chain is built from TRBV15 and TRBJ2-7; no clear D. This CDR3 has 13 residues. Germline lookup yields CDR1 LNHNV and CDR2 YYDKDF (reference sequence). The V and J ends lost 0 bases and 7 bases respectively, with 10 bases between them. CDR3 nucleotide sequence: TGTGCCACCAGCAGAGATTCGGCACGGGAGCAGTACTTC. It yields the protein CATSRDSAREQYF.

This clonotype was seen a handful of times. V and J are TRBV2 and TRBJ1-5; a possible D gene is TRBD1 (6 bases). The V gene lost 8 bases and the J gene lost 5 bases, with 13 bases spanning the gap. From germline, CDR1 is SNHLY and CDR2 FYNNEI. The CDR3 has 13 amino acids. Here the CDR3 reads CASGAGEDQPQHF. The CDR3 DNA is TGTGCCAGCGGGGCAGGGGAGGATCAGCCCCAGCATTTT.

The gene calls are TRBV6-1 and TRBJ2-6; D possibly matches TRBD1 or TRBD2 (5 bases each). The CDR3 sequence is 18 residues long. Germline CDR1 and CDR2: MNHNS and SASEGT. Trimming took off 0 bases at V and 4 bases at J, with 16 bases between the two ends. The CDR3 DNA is TGTGCCAGCAGTGAAGCGGCCGTTCGGGGCTCCGGGGCCAACGTCCTGACTTTC. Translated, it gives CASSEAAVRGSGANVLTF.

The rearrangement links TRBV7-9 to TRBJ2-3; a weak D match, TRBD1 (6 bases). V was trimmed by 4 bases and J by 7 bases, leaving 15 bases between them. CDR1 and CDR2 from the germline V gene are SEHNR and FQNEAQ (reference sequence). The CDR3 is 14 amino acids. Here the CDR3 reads CASSSPQGRHTQYF. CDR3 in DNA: TGTGCCAGCAGCTCCCCACAGGGTAGACATACGCAGTATTTT.

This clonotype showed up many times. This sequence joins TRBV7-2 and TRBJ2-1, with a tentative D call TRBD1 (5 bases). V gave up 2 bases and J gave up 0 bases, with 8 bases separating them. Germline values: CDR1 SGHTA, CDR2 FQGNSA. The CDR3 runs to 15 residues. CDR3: CASSLQGSSYNEQFF. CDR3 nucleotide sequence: TGTGCCAGCAGCTTACAGGGAAGCTCCTACAATGAGCAGTTCTTC. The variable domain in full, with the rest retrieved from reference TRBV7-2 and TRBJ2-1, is GAGVSQSPSNKVTEKGKDVELRCDPISGHTALYWYRQSLGQGLEFLIYFQGNSAPDKSGLPSDRFSAERTGGSVSTLTIQRTQQEDSAVYLCASSLQGSSYNEQFFGPGTRLTVL.

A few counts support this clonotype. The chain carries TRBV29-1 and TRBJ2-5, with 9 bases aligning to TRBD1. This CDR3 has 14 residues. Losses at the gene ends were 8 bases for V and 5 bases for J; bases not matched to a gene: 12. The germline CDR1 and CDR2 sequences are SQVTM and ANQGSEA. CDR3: CSFPLQGARETQYF. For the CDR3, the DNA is TGCAGCTTTCCTTTACAGGGGGCGCGGGAGACCCAGTACTTC.

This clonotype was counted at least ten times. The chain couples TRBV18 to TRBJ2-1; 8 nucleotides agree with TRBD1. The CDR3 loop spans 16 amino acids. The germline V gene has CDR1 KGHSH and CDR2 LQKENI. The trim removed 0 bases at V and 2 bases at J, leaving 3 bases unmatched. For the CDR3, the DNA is TGTGCCAGCTCACCACCTCGACAGGGGCCCTACAATGAGCAGTTCTTC. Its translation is CASSPPRQGPYNEQFF.

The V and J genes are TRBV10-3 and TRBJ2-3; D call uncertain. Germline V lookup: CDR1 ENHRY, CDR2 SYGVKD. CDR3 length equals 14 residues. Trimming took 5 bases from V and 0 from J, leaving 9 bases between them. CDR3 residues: CAISFEASTDTQYF. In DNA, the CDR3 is TGTGCCATCAGTTTCGAGGCGAGCACAGATACGCAGTATTTT.

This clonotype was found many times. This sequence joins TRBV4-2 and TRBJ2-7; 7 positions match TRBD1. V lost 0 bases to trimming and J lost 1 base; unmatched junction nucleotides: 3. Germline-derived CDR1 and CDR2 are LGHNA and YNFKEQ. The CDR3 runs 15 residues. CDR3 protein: CASSQEPRGSYEQYF. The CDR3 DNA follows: TGTGCCAGCAGCCAAGAACCCAGGGGGTCCTACGAGCAGTACTTC.

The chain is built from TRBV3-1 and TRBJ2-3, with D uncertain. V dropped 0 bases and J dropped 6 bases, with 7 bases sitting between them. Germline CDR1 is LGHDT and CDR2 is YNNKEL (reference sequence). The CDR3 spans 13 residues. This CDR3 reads CASSQDIGDTQYF. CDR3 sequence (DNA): TGTGCCAGCAGCCAAGATATCGGGGATACGCAGTATTTT.

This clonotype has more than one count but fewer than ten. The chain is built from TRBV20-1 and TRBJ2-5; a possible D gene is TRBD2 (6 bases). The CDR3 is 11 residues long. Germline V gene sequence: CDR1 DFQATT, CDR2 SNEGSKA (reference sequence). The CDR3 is CSGDFEETQYF. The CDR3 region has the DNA TGCAGCGGGGACTTTGAAGAGACCCAGTACTTC.

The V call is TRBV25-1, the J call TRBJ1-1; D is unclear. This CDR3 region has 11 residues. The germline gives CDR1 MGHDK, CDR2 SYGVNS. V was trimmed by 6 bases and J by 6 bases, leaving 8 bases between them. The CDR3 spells CASRDGSEAFF. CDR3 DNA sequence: TGTGCCAGCAGGGACGGATCTGAAGCTTTCTTT.